This record covers a single TCR beta chain. The sample comes from a study of blood T cell repertoires in COVID-19. Study-level information: Acute and convalescent COVID-19 samples came from the United States, Italy and Spain. T cells, B-cell-depleted T cells, or PBMCs provided the cDNA or gDNA that served as material.

The Seattle patients joined while their infection was active and were tracked longitudinally afterward. In the original processing: Amplification with reference gene primers provided the estimates of nucleated cell counts. The method was immunoSEQ multiplex PCR; TCRdb's version includes in-frame clones alone and lacks a portion of them. V and J calls and clone size follow that table, whereas D and trimming were derived from the DNA. The sample yields over 250,000 clones, 85% to 90% seen once. J lost 4 bases, V lost 3 bases, and 5 bases had no gene match. CDR3 length: 14 residues. Germline V gene sequence: CDR1 SEHNR, CDR2 FQNEAQ (reference sequence).

This clonotype was obtained from a woman aged 45-59 years with COVID-19, enrolled during active disease. The sequencing input was peripheral blood. V is TRBV7-9 and J is TRBJ1-2; 7 bases line up with TRBD1. The CDR3: CASSFSGTAYGYTF. The CDR3 DNA sequence: TGTGCCAGCAGCTTCTCGGGGACAGCCTATGGCTACACCTTC.